This is a list of T cell receptor beta chains from one sample in a study of cytomegalovirus exposure and HLA in healthy donors. Repertoires were generated with immunoSEQ multiplex PCR, while TCRdb's copy carries only in-frame clones and drops some. Among about 160,000 clones, around 73% were seen once, and the ten largest hold more than 1.2%. The sequenced sample was PBMCs. The receptor source for this set is a male donor in good health and CMV-seronegative. The CDR3 runs from the conserved cysteine through the conserved F or W. The order of the fields is V gene, J gene, CDR3 protein.

>TRBV11-2|TRBJ2-7
CASSYRYEQYF
>TRBV4-1|TRBJ2-7
CASSQATAGWYEQYF
>TRBV27|TRBJ2-3
CASSFGGSGRVSDTQYF
>TRBV5-4|TRBJ2-7
CASSFPSGSNEQYF
>TRBV7-8|TRBJ2-1
CASRILAGPYNEQFF
>TRBV6-4|TRBJ2-3
CASSPSMAGTDTQYF
>TRBV6-5|TRBJ1-2
CASTGGYGYTF
>TRBV7-2|TRBJ2-2
CASSSAGLMSGELFF
>TRBV30|TRBJ2-7
CAWSTGGYEQYF
>TRBV7-3|TRBJ1-4
CASSADRNEKLFF
>TRBV30|TRBJ2-7
CAWSQGGEQYF
>TRBV4-1|TRBJ1-1
CASSRTGEAFF
>TRBV9|TRBJ1-2
CASSPGQGSNYGYTF
>TRBV28|TRBJ2-2
CASIQTVETGELFF
>TRBV18|TRBJ1-3
CASSHREHSGNTIYF
>TRBV2|TRBJ1-1
CASKRQAGTEAFF
>TRBV5-1|TRBJ1-1
CASSGTGVNTEAFF
>TRBV12-5|TRBJ2-3
CASGSSGDHTDTQYF
>TRBV19|TRBJ2-7
CASSYRPGASAYEQYF
>TRBV14|TRBJ1-2
CASSRTGTGDGYTF
>TRBV5-1|TRBJ2-5
CASRSGTASRETQYF
>TRBV27|TRBJ2-3
CAAGSQGADTQYF
>TRBV30|TRBJ1-1
CAWIQQGVAFF
>TRBV7-9|TRBJ1-2
CSSKKAPGQGGGYTF
>TRBV10-1|TRBJ2-7
CASSAAPSSSYEQYF
>TRBV2|TRBJ2-2
CASSEGRGNTGELFF
>TRBV30|TRBJ2-3
CAWSERVKGAQYF
>TRBV18|TRBJ1-5
CASSPSAGEDLNQPQHF
>TRBV7-9|TRBJ1-1
CASRTGTLNTEAFF
>TRBV5-1|TRBJ2-1
CASSYESVRYNEQFF
>TRBV9|TRBJ2-7
CASSVSATSGMYEQYF
>TRBV9|TRBJ2-7
CASSAGGTSIAEQYF
>TRBV21-1|TRBJ1-1
CASIQAREAFF
>TRBV9|TRBJ1-1
CASSVGIDVDTEAFF
>TRBV10-3|TRBJ1-2
CAISEPGTGLIGYTF
>TRBV27|TRBJ1-1
CASSFKTGVTEAFF
>TRBV19|TRBJ1-1
CASSALQGAGVNTEAFF
>TRBV7-2|TRBJ2-3
CASSPPAGGADTQYF
>TRBV30|TRBJ2-3
CAWGLAGGKADTQYF
>TRBV19|TRBJ2-2
CASKASGIGAGELFF
>TRBV19|TRBJ2-5
CASSPQGSQTQYF
>TRBV19|TRBJ1-1
CASSISDRGTEAFF
>TRBV6-5|TRBJ1-5
CASSRRAGQPQHF
>TRBV7-2|TRBJ2-7
CASSFRQGGYEQYF
>TRBV19|TRBJ2-5
CASSTSRTSAETQYF
>TRBV7-2|TRBJ2-3
CASSPSGVRADTQYF
>TRBV5-1|TRBJ2-7
CASSRRLAPTEQYF
>TRBV11-2|TRBJ1-1
CASSVPGTATLF
>TRBV19|TRBJ2-2
CASSISSNTGELFF
>TRBV6-1|TRBJ2-5
CASRMSLQETQYF
>TRBV4-1|TRBJ2-3
CASSQEASGGPDTQYF
>TRBV7-8|TRBJ2-3
CASSPPRDLTDTQYF
>TRBV19|TRBJ1-2
CASSRDSSNYGYTF
>TRBV2|TRBJ1-6
CASRDTYFSYNSPLHF